Below, 7 T cell receptor beta chains from the same sample are listed, as sequenced in a study of blood T cell repertoires in COVID-19. The assay was immunoSEQ multiplex PCR, and TCRdb's table has in-frame clones only and misses some. The sample consists of 110,000 to 150,000 clones, roughly 79% of them appearing once. The sequenced material came from peripheral blood. The receptor source for this set is a human donor in a cohort sampled during active COVID-19.

The chain has TRBV15 and TRBJ2-2, with D tentatively TRBD2 (7 bases). The germline gives CDR1 LNHNV, CDR2 YYDKDF (reference sequence). Trimming left V 8 bases short and J 3 bases short, with 19 bases between. The CDR3 totals 16 residues. CDR3 sequence (DNA): TGTGCCACCGTTTCCGGGGGCCGGGGGGACACCGGGGAGCTGTTTTTT. Its translation is CATVSGGRGDTGELFF.

J is TRBJ1-1 and V is TRBV18; no definite D call. The CDR3 spans 14 residues. Trimming removed 2 bases from V and 3 bases from J, with 10 bases in between. Germline V CDR1 and CDR2: KGHSH, LQKENI. Here the CDR3 DNA reads TGTGCCAGCTCACCAGTCAGTTTGGACACTGAAGCTTTCTTT. Translated: CASSPVSLDTEAFF.

This clone was recorded only once. V and J are TRBV25-1 and TRBJ1-4; D may be TRBD1 (6 bases). The germline V and J ends were trimmed by 1 base and 7 bases, with 19 bases remaining between them. The germline CDR1 and CDR2 sequences are MGHDK and SYGVNS. This CDR3 comprises 17 residues. The CDR3 DNA reads TGTGCCAGCAGTGAATCGGTTTCTGCGCCCAGGGGTGAAAAACTGTTTTTT. Its translation: CASSESVSAPRGEKLFF.

The chain recombines TRBV7-2 with TRBJ1-1; 10 positions agree with TRBD1. CDR3 length: 16 amino acids. J gave up 5 bases and V 1 base, and 7 bases lay outside the gene matches. Per the germline V gene, CDR1 is SGHTA and CDR2 is FQGNSA. CDR3 sequence (DNA): TGTGCCAGCAGCTTAGTCGGGACAGGGGCTCTTACTGAAGCTTTCTTT. Amino acid sequence: CASSLVGTGALTEAFF.

The genes are TRBV12-3 or TRBV12-4 and TRBJ2-1; perhaps TRBD2 as D (5 bases). The CDR3 spans 13 residues. V was cut by 3 bases and J by 6 bases, with 9 bases left in between. CDR3 DNA sequence: TGTGCCAGCAGTTTGGGAGTCATCAATGAGCAGTTCTTC. This gives the protein CASSLGVINEQFF.

This chain joins TRBV10-3 and TRBJ2-7, with 9 bases lining up with TRBD1. The CDR3 covers 15 residues. After removal of 4 bases from V and 8 bases from J, the junction contained 12 bases not matched to a gene. Germline loops: CDR1 ENHRY, CDR2 SYGVKD. CDR3 sequence: CAISGPGQGNTKQYF. CDR3 coding DNA: TGTGCCATCAGTGGTCCGGGACAGGGCAATACGAAGCAGTACTTC.

This chain uses TRBV11-3 with TRBJ2-3, with 9 bases fitting TRBD2. V was clipped by 1 base and J by 5 bases; unmatched bases: 4. Looked up from germline, CDR1 is SGHNT and CDR2 is YENEEA. The CDR3 has 15 residues. The CDR3 sequence is CASSLGVAGEDTQYF. Written as DNA, the CDR3 is TGTGCCAGCAGCTTAGGGGTAGCGGGAGAAGATACGCAGTATTTT.